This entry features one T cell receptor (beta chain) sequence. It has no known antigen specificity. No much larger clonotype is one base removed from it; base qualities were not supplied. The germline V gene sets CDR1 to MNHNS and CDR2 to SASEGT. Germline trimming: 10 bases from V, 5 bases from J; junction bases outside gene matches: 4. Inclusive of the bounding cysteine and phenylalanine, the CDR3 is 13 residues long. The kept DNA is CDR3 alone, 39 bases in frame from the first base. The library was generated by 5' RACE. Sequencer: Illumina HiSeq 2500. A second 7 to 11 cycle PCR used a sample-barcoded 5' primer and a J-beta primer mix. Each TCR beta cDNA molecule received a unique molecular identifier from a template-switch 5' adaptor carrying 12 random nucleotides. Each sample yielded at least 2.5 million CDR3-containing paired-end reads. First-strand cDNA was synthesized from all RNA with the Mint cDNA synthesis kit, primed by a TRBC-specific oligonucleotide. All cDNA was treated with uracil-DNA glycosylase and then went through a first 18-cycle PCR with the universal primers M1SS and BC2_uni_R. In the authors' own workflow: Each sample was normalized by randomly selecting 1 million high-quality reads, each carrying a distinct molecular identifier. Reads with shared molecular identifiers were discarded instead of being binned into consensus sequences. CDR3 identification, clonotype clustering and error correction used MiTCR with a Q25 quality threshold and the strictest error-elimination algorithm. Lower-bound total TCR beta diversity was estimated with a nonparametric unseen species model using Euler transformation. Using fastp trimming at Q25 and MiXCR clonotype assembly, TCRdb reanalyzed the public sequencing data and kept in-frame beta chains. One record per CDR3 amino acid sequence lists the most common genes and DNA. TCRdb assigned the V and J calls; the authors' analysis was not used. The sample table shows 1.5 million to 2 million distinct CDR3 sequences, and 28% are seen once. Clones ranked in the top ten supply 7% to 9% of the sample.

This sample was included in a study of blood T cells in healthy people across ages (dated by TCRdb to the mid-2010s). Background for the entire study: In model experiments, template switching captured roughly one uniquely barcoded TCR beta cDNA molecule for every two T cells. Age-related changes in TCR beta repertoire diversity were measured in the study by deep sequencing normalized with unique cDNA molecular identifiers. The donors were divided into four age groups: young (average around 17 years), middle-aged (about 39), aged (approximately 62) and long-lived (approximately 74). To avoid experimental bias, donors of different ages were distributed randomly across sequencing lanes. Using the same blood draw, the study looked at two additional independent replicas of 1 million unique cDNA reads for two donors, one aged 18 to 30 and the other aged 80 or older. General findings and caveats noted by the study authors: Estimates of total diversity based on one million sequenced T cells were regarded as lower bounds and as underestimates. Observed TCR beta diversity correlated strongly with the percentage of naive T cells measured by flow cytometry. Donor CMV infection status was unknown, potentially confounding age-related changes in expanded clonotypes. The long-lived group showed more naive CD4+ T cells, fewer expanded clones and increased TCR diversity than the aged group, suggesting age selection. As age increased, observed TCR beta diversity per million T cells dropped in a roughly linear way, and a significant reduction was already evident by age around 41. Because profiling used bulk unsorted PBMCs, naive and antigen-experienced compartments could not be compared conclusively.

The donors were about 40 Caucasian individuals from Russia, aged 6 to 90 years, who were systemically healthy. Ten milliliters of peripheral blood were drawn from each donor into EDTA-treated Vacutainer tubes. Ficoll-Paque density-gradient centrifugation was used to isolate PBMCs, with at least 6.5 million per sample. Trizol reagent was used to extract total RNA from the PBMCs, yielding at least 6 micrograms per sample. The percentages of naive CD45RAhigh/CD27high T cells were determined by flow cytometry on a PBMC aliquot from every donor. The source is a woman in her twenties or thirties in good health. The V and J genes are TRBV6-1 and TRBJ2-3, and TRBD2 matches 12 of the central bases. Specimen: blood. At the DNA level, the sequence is TGTGCCATCCGGACTAGCGGGGAAGATACGCAGTATTTT. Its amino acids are CAIRTSGEDTQYF.